This TCR beta chain was sequenced for a study of breast tumors, draining lymph nodes, adjacent tissues. On this clonotype itself: Its specificity is not known.

Study-level points and caveats: Compared with lymph nodes, tumors were less diverse; compared with nontumor tissue, more. The data were judged consistent with most tumor T cells coming from lymph node and expanding in tumor. That most tumor T cells come from lymph nodes remained unproven. Luminal-like breast cancer showed significantly higher tumor–nontumor repertoire similarity than basal-like.

This CDR3 contains 13 residues. The germline V and J ends were trimmed by 0 bases and 6 bases, with 6 bases remaining between them. Germline CDR1 reads SGHTA; CDR2 reads FQGNSA. TCRdb analysed the multiplex PCR reads with MiXCR anew, one entry per CDR3 protein. The sample lists around 13,000 distinct CDR3 sequences, around 70% seen once, with 44% in the top ten. The source is a female donor with breast cancer. Some clones in this sample may be carry-over from other donors' samples. The J gene is TRBJ2-1, the V gene TRBV7-2; D gene uncertain. The sequenced sample consisted of tumor-adjacent breast tissue. CDR3 in amino acids: CASSLALGNEQFF. As DNA, the CDR3 is TGTGCCAGCAGCTTAGCTTTGGGCAATGAGCAGTTCTTC.